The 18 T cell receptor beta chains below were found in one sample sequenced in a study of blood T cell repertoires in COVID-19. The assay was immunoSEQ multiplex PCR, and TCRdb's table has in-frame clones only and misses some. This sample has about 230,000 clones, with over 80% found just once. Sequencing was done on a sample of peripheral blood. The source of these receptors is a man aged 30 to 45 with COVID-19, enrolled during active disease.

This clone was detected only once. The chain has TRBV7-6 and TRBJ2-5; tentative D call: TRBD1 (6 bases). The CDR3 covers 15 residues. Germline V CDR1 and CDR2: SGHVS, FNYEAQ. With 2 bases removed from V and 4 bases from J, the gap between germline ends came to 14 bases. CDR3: CASSLSAQGRETQYF. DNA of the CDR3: TGTGCCAGCAGCTTAAGCGCACAGGGCCGAGAGACCCAGTACTTC.

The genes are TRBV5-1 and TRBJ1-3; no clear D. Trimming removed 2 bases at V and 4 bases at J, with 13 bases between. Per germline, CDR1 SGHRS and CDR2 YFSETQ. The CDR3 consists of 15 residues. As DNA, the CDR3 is TGCGCCAGCAGCTTTAGTTCTCAAACGGGAAACACCATATATTTT. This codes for CASSFSSQTGNTIYF.

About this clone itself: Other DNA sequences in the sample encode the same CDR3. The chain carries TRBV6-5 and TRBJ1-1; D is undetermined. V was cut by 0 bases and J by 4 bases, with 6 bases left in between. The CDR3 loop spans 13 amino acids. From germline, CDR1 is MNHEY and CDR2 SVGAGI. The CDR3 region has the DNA TGTGCCAGCAGTTACTCGAGAGGCACTGAAGCTTTCTTT. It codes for CASSYSRGTEAFF.

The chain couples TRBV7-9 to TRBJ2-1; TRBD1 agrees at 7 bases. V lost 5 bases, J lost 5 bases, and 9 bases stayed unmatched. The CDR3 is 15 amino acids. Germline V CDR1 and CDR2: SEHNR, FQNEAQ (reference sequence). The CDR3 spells CASSTTRQGDNEQFF. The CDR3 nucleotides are TGTGCCAGCAGCACAACCAGACAGGGAGACAATGAGCAGTTCTTC.

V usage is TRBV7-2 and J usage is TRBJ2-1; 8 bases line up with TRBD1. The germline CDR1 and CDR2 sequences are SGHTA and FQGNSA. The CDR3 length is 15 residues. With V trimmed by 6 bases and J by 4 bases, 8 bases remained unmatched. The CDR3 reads CASSTDRANYNEQFF. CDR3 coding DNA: TGTGCCAGCAGTACGGACAGGGCAAATTACAATGAGCAGTTCTTC.

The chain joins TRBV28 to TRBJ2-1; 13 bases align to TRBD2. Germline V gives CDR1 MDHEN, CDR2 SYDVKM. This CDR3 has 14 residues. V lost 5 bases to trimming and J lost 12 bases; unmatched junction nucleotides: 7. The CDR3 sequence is CASSGLAGERGQFF. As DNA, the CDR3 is TGTGCCAGCAGTGGACTAGCGGGAGAAAGAGGGCAGTTCTTC.

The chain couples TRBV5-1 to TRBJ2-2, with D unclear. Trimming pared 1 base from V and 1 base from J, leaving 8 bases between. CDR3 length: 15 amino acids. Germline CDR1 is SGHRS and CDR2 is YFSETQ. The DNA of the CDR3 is TGCGCCAGCAGCTTGCCGACGGGGAACACCGGGGAGCTGTTTTTT. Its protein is CASSLPTGNTGELFF.

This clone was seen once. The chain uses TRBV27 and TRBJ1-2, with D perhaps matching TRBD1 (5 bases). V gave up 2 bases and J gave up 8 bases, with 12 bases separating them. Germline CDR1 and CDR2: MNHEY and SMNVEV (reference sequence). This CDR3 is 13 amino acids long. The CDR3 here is CASSLVRAGGYTF. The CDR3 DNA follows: TGTGCCAGCAGTTTAGTCAGGGCTGGCGGCTACACCTTC.

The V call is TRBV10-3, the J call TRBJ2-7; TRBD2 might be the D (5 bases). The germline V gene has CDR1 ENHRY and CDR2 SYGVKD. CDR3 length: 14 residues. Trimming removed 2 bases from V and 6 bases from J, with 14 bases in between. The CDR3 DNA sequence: TGTGCCATCAGTGAGAGTCCCGGGGTAAGCGAGCAGTACTTC. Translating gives CAISESPGVSEQYF.

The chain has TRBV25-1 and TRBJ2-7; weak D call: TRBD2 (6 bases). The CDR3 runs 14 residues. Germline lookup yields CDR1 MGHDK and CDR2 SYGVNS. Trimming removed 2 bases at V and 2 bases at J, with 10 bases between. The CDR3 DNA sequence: TGTGCCAGCAGTGAAGGAGGGGCGACCTACGAGCAGTACTTC. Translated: CASSEGGATYEQYF.

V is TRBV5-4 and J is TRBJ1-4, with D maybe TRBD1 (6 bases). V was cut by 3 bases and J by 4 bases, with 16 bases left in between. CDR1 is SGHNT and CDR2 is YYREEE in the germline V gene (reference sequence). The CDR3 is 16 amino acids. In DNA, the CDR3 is TGTGCCAGCAGCTGGGGGGGGGCTGCAGTTAATGAAAAACTGTTTTTT. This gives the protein CASSWGGAAVNEKLFF.

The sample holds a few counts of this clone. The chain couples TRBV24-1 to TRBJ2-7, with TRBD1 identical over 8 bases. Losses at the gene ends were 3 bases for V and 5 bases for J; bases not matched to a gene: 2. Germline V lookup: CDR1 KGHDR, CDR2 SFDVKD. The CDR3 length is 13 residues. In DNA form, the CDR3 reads TGTGCCACCAGTGATCCAGGGGGCCACGAGCAGTACTTC. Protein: CATSDPGGHEQYF.

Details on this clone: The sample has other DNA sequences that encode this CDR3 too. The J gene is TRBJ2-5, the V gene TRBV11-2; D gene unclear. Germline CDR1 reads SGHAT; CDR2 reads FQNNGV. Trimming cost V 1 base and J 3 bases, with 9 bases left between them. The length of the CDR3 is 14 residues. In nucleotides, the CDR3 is TGTGCCAGCAGCTTAGTTGGTCAGAAAGAGACCCAGTACTTC. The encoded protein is CASSLVGQKETQYF.

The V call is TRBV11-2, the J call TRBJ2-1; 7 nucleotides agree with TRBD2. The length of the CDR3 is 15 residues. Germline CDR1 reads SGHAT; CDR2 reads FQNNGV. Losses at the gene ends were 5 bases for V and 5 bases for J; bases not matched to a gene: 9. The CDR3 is CASSPVRGKDNEQFF. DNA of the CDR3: TGTGCCAGCAGCCCGGTGCGGGGGAAGGACAATGAGCAGTTCTTC. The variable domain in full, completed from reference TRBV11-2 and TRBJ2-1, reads EAGVAQSPRYKIIEKRQSVAFWCNPISGHATLYWYQQILGQGPKLLIQFQNNGVVDDSQLPKDRFSAERLKGVDSTLKIQPAKLEDSAVYLCASSPVRGKDNEQFFGPGTRLTVL.

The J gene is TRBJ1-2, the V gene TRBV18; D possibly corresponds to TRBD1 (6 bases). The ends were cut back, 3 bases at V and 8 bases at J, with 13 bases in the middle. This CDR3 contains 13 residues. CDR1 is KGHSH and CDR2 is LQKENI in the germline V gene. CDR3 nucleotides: TGTGCCAGCTCACCTCCGGGACAAAGGGGCTACACCTTC. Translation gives CASSPPGQRGYTF.

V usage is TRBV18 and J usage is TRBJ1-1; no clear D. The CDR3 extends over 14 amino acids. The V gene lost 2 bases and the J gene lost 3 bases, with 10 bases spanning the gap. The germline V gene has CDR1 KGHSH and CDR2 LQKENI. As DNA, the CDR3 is TGTGCCAGCTCACCAAATAGAGCGGACACTGAAGCTTTCTTT. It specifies CASSPNRADTEAFF.

CDR3 in DNA: TGTGCCAGCAGCGTAGGGTCGGGTCTGCTTGGCTACACCTTC. Its protein is CASSVGSGLLGYTF. The chain employs TRBV9 and TRBJ1-2; D not resolved. This CDR3 comprises 14 residues. Germline loops: CDR1 SGDLS, CDR2 YYNGEE. Trimming removed 0 bases from V and 7 bases from J, with 13 bases in between.

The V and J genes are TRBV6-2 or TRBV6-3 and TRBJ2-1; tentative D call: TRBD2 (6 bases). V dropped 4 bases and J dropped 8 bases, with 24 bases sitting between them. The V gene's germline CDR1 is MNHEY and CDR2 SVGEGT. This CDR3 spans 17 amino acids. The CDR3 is CASSFSRAGKRRDEQFF. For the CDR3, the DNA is TGTGCCAGCAGTTTCTCTCGGGCAGGGAAGAGGAGGGATGAGCAGTTCTTC.